This T cell receptor beta chain was observed in a study of cytotoxic CD8 clonotypes in ibrutinib-treated CLL. Points from the study as a whole: Clonality increased with ibrutinib response but returned toward baseline at progression. Public clonotypes, found uncommonly, either contracted or stayed stable on treatment.

Concerning this clone: Its antigen is still unknown.

Sequenced by immunoSEQ multiplex PCR; TCRdb stores in-frame clones only, minus some. This sample yields some 200,000 clones, of which 60% to 80% are seen a single time; around 10% belongs to the top ten. This CDR3 contains 14 residues. Germline V gene data show CDR1 as ENHRY and CDR2 as SYGVKD. V was pared by 4 bases and J by 2 bases, with 8 bases between. The sample here was PBMCs, taken after 12 months of ibrutinib treatment. V and J are TRBV10-3 and TRBJ2-2; D ambiguous. This receptor was identified in a human donor with chronic lymphocytic leukemia. CDR3 protein: CAISAAVNTGELFF. CDR3 DNA: TGTGCCATCAGTGCGGCAGTCAACACCGGGGAGCTGTTTTTT.